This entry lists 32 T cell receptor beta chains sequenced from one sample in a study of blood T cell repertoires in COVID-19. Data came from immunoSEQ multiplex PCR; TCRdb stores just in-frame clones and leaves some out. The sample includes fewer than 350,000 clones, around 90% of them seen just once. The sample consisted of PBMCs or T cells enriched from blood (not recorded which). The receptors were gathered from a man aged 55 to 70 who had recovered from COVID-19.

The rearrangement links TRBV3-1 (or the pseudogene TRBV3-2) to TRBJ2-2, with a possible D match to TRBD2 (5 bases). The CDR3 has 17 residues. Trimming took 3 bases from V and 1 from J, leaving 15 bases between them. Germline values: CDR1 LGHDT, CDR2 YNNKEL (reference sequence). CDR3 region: CASSQGIFAGNTGELFF. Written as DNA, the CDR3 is TGTGCCAGCAGCCAGGGAATTTTTGCGGGGAACACCGGGGAGCTGTTTTTT.

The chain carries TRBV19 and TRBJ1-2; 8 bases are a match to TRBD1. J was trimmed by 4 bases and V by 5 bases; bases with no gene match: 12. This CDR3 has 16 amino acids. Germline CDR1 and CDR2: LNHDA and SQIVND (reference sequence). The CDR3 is CASSRQGAGTGYGYTF. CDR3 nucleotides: TGTGCCAGTAGTCGGCAGGGGGCAGGAACTGGCTATGGCTACACCTTC.

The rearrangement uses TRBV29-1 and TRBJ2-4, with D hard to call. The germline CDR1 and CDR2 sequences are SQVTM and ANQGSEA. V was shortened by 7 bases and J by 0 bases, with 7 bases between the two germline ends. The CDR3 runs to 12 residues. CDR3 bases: TGCAGCGCCCTGAGAGCCAAAAACATTCAGTACTTC. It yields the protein CSALRAKNIQYF.

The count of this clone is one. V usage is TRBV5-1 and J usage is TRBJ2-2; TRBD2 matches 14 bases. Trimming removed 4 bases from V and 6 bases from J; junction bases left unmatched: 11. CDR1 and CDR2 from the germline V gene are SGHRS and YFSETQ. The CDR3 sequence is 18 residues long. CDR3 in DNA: TGCGCCAGCAGCCGATTACCGGGACTAGCGGGAGTGGCCGGGGAGCTGTTTTTT. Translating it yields CASSRLPGLAGVAGELFF.

CDR3 protein: CASSASGQGDGYTF. The DNA of the CDR3 is TGCGCCAGCAGCGCTTCGGGACAGGGGGATGGCTACACCTTC. This chain links TRBV5-1 with TRBJ1-2; 11 bases agree with TRBD1. The germline CDR1 and CDR2 sequences are SGHRS and YFSETQ. The J segment lost 6 bases and the V segment lost 4 bases, leaving 5 bases of the junction unmatched. The CDR3 is 14 amino acids. Together with reference TRBV5-1 and TRBJ1-2, the CDR3 gives the full variable domain: KAGVTQTPRYLIKTRGQQVTLSCSPISGHRSVSWYQQTPGQGLQFLFEYFSETQRNKGNFPGRFSGRQFSNSRSEMNVSTLELGDSALYLCASSASGQGDGYTFGSGTRLTVV.

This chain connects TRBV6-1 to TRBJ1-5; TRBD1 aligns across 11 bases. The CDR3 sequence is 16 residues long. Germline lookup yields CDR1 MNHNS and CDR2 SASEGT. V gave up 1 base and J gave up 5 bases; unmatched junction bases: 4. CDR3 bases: TGTGCCAGCAGTGAAGTCAGGACAGGGGGCGATCAGCCCCAGCATTTT. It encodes CASSEVRTGGDQPQHF.

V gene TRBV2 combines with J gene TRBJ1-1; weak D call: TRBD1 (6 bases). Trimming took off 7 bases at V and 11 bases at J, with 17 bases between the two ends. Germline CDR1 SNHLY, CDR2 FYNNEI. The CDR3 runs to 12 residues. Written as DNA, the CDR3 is TGTGCCAGCACCAGGGAGGGGGGCCAGGCTTTCTTT. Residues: CASTREGGQAFF.

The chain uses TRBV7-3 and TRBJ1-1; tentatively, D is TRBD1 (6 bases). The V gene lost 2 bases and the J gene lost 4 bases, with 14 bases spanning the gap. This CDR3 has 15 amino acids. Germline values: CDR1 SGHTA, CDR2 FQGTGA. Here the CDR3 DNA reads TGTGCCAGCAGCTTATTAACAGGGATAGGCACTGAAGCTTTCTTT. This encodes CASSLLTGIGTEAFF.

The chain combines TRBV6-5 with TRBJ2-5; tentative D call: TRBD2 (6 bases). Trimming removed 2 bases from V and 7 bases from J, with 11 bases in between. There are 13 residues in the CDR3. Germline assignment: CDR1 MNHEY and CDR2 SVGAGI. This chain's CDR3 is CASSYGTAGTQYF. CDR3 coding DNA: TGTGCCAGCAGTTACGGGACTGCGGGGACCCAGTACTTC.

The CDR3 protein is CASSLYRQGVSYEQYF. CDR3 DNA: TGCGCCAGCAGCCTTTACCGACAGGGAGTGAGCTACGAGCAGTACTTC. The V and J genes are TRBV5-1 and TRBJ2-7; 7 positions match TRBD1. The CDR3 length is 16 residues. The J segment lost 3 bases and the V segment lost 4 bases, leaving 13 bases of the junction unmatched. Germline V gene data show CDR1 as SGHRS and CDR2 as YFSETQ.

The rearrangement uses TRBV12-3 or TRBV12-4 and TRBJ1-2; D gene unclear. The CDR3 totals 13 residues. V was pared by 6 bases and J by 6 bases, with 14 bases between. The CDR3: CASSRAYMDGYTF. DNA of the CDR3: TGTGCCAGCAGCCGAGCATATATGGATGGCTACACCTTC.

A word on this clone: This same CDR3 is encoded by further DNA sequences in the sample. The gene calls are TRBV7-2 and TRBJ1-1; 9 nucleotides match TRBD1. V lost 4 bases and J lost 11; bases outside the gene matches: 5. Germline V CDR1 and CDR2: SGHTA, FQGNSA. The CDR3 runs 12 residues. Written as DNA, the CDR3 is TGTGCCAGCAGCTGGGACAGGGAGAAGGCTTTCTTT. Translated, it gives CASSWDREKAFF.

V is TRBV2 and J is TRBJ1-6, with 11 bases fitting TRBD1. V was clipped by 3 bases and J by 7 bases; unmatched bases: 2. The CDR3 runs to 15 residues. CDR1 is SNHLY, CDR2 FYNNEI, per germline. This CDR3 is CASSEDRGRNSPLHF. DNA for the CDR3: TGTGCCAGCAGTGAGGACAGGGGGCGCAATTCACCCCTCCACTTT.

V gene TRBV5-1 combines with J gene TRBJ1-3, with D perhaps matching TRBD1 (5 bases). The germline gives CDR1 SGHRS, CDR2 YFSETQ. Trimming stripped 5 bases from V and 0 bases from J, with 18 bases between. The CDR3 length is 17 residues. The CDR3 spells CASSSAGGDLSGNTIYF. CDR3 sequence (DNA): TGCGCCAGCAGTTCCGCCGGGGGAGACCTCTCTGGAAACACCATATATTTT.

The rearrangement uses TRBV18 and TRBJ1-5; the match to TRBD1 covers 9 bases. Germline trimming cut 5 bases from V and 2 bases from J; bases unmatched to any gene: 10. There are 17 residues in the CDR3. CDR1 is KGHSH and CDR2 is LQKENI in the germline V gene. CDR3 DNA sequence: TGTGCCAGCTCAGCCTATTACAGGGGGCACGGCAATCAGCCCCAGCATTTT. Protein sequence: CASSAYYRGHGNQPQHF. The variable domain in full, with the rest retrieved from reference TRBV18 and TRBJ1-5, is NAGVMQNPRHLVRRRGQEARLRCSPMKGHSHVYWYRQLPEEGLKFMVYLQKENIIDESGMPKERFSAEFPKEGPSILRIQQVVRGDSAAYFCASSAYYRGHGNQPQHFGDGTRLSIL.

CDR3 nucleotide sequence: TGTGCCAGCAGTGAAAGACACATCGCTGGGACTGAAGCTTTCTTT. Residues: CASSERHIAGTEAFF. J is TRBJ1-1 and V is TRBV2; no firm D call. This CDR3 has 15 amino acids. CDR1 and CDR2 from the germline V gene are SNHLY and FYNNEI. Trimming removed 2 bases at V and 5 bases at J, with 15 bases between.

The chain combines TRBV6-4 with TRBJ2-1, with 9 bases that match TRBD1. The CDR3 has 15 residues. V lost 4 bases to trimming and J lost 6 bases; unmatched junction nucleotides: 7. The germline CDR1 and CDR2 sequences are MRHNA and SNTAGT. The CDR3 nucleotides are TGTGCCAGCAGTGGAGACAGGGGGACCACCAATGAGCAGTTCTTC. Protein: CASSGDRGTTNEQFF.

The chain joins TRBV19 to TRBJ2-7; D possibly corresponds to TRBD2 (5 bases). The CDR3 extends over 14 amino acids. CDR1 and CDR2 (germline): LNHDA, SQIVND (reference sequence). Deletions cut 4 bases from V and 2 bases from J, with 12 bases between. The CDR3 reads CASSTRALAYEQYF. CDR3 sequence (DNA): TGTGCCAGTAGTACGAGGGCCCTTGCCTACGAGCAGTACTTC.

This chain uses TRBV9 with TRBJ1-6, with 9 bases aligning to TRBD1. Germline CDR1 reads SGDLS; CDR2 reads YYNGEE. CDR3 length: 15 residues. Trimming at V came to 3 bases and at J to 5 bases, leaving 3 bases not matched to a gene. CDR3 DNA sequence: TGTGCCAGCAGCGCCGGGACAGGGAATAATTCACCCCTCCACTTT. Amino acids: CASSAGTGNNSPLHF.

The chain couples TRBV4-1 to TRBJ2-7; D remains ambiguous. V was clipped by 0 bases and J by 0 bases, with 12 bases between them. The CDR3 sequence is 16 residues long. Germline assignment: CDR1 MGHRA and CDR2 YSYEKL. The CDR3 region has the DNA TGCGCCAGCAGCCAAGATGTGGAGACGGGCTCCTACGAGCAGTACTTC. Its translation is CASSQDVETGSYEQYF.

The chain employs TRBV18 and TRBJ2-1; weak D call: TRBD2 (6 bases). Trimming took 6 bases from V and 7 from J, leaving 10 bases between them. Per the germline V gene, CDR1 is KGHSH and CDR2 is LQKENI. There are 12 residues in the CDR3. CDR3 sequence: CASSMEGNEQFF. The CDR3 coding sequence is TGTGCCAGCTCGATGGAGGGGAATGAGCAGTTCTTC.

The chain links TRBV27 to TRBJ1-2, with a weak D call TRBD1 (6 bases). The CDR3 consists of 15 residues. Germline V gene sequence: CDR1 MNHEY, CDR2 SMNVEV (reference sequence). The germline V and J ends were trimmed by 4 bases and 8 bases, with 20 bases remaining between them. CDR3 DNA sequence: TGTGCCAGCAGTTCCCCCCCGGTGTCGGGGGGCGGCTACACCTTC. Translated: CASSSPPVSGGGYTF.

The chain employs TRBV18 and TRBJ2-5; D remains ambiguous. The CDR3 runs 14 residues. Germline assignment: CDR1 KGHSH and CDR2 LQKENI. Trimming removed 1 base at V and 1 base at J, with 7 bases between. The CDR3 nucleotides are TGTGCCAGCTCACCACGTTACAGCCAAGAGACCCAGTACTTC. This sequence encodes CASSPRYSQETQYF.

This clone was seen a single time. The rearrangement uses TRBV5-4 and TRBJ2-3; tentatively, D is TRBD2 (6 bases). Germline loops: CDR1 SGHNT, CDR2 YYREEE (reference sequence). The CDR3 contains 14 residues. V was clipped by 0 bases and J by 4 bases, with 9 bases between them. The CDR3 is CASSLARRADTQYF. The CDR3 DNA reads TGTGCCAGCAGCTTGGCCAGGAGGGCAGATACGCAGTATTTT. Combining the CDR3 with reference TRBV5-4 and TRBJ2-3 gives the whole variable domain ETGVTQSPTHLIKTRGQQVTLRCSSQSGHNTVSWYQQALGQGPQFIFQYYREEENGRGNFPPRFSGLQFPNYSSELNVNALELDDSALYLCASSLARRADTQYFGPGTRLTVL.

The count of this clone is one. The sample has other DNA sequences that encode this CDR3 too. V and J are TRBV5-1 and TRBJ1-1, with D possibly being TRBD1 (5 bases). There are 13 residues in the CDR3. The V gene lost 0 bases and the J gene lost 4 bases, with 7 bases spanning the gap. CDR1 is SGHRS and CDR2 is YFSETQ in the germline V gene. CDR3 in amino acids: CASSLDQGTEAFF. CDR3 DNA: TGCGCCAGCAGCTTGGATCAGGGCACTGAAGCTTTCTTT.

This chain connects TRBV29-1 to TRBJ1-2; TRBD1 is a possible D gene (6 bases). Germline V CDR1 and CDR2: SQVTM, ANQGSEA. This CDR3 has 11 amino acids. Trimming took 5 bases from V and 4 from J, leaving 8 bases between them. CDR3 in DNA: TGCAGCGTTTTACAGGGCTATGGCTACACCTTC. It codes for CSVLQGYGYTF. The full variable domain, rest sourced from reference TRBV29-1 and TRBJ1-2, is SAVISQKPSRDICQRGTSLTIQCQVDSQVTMMFWYRQQPGQSLTLIATANQGSEATYESGFVIDKFPISRPNLTFSTLTVSNMSPEDSSIYLCSVLQGYGYTFGSGTRLTVV.

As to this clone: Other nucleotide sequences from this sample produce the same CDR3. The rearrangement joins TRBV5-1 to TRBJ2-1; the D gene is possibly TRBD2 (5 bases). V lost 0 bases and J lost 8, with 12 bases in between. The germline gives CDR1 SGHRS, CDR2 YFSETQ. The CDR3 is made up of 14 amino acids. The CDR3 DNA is TGCGCCAGCAGCTTGGCCCGGGGTTCGGATGAGCAGTTCTTC. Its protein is CASSLARGSDEQFF. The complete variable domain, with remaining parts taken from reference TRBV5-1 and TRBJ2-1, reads KAGVTQTPRYLIKTRGQQVTLSCSPISGHRSVSWYQQTPGQGLQFLFEYFSETQRNKGNFPGRFSGRQFSNSRSEMNVSTLELGDSALYLCASSLARGSDEQFFGPGTRLTVL.

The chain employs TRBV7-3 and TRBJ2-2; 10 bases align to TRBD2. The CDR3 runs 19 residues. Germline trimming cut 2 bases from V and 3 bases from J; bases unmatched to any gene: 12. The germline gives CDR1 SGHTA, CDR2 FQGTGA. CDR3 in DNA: TGTGCCAGCAGCTTACAGGGGATCGGCGGACTAGCGGACACCGGGGAGCTGTTTTTT. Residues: CASSLQGIGGLADTGELFF.

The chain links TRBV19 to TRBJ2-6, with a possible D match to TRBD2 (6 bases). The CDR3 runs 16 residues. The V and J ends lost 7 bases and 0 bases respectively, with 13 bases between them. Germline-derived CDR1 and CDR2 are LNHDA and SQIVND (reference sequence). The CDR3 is CASTGGRNSGANVLTF. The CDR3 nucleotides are TGTGCCAGTACCGGGGGACGGAACTCTGGGGCCAACGTCCTGACTTTC.

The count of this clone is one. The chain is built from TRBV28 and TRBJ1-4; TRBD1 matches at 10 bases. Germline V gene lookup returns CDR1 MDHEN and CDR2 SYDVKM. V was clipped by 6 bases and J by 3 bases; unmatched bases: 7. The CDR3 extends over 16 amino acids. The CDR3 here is CASRRQGALSNEKLFF. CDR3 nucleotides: TGTGCCAGCAGGAGACAGGGGGCGCTTTCTAATGAAAAACTGTTTTTT.

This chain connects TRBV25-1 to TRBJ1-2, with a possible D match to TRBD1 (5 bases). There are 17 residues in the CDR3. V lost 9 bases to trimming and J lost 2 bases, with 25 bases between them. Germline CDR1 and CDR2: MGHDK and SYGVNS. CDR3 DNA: TGTGCCAGGAGGCCGGCAGGGAAAGGCGAACCCAACTATGGCTACACCTTC. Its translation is CARRPAGKGEPNYGYTF.

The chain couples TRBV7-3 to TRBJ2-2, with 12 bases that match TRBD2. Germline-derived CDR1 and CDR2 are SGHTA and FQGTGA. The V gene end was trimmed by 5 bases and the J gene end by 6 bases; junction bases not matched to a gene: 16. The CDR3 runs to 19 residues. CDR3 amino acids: CASSTQTRLAGERSGELFF. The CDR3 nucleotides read TGTGCCAGCAGCACCCAGACGCGACTAGCGGGAGAACGTTCCGGGGAGCTGTTTTTT.